Sequencing of this T cell receptor (beta chain) was carried out in a study of metastatic and nonmetastatic thyroid tumors (dated by TCRdb to 2018 to 2020). At the level of the whole study: For patients with malignant and with benign thyroid disease, the researchers compared repertoires between peripheral blood samples and tumor or nodule tissue samples. What the work shows at the level of the full study, not this receptor alone: TCR beta diversity was reported as significantly higher in malignant tumors than in benign nodules, in both blood and tumor samples.

Looking up the germline V gene yields CDR1 MNHEY and CDR2 SVGAGI. Inclusive of the bounding cysteine and phenylalanine, the CDR3 is 14 residues long. The sequence is cut down to CDR3 DNA, 42 bases in frame from base 1. V sheds 4 bases and J sheds 0 bases, leaving 7 bases between their ends. Libraries were constructed by PCR. The sequencing machine was an Illumina HiSeq 4000. High-throughput sequencing was used to profile the TCR beta-chain CDR3 region of every patient. As for the authors' bioinformatics: CDR3 differences across clinicopathological groups were used to build a classifier for discriminating distant-metastatic papillary thyroid cancer patients. To measure repertoire diversity the researchers used the Shannon index, while the Morisita-Horn index served to gauge how similar the tumor and blood repertoires were. TCRdb passed the public sequencing reads through fastp at Q25 and MiXCR, retaining productive beta sequences. TCRdb, not the original authors, processed these V and J calls. The sample table holds 20,000 to 25,000 clones, of which more than 20% were seen once. The biggest ten clones account for approximately 12% of the sample.

No patient had received any treatment before thyroid surgery. The study retrospectively analysed patient clinical samples collected from about 2012 to 2019 using T-cell receptor beta sequencing. Notes on this clone: Its antigen target is currently unknown. This may be a read error, as it is one base from a much larger clone.

The chain is made from TRBV6-5 and TRBJ2-4, with the identity of the D gene unclear. The sample comprised tumor tissue. This clonotype was obtained from a male donor with papillary thyroid cancer or a benign thyroid nodule (not recorded which). Some clones in this sample may be carry-over from other donors' samples. The base sequence is TGTGCCAGCAGTTTGGCTCTAGCCAAAAACATTCAGTACTTC. This encodes CASSLALAKNIQYF.